This T cell receptor beta chain was identified in a study of blood T cell repertoires in COVID-19. The method was immunoSEQ multiplex PCR; TCRdb's version includes in-frame clones alone and lacks a portion of them. Altogether some 200,000 clones are present, around 90% being singletons, with the ten largest covering approximately 0.48%. V dropped 0 bases and J dropped 1 base, with 17 bases sitting between them. Germline V gene data show CDR1 as LGHNA and CDR2 as YSLEER. CDR3 length: 18 residues. This sequence joins TRBV4-3 and TRBJ2-3; possibly TRBD2 for D (6 bases). The receptor was isolated from a man aged 45 to 65 with acute or convalescent COVID-19. The sample was peripheral blood. DNA for the CDR3: TGCGCCAGCAGCCAAGACCCCAGTTGGGGAGGTGGCACAGATACGCAGTATTTT. This gives the protein CASSQDPSWGGGTDTQYF.